This T cell receptor (beta chain) derives from a study of T-cell reconstitution after alpha-beta-depleted transplantation in children. Trimming pared 0 bases from V and 1 base from J, leaving 12 bases between. CDR1 and CDR2 from the germline V gene are DFQATT and SNEGSKA (reference sequence). The CDR3 has 15 amino acids. This clonotype occurred many times. Unique molecular identifiers were built into the TCRbeta library. TCRdb used MiXCR to reprocess the PCR reads, holding one entry per CDR3 protein. The data show 83,000 or so distinct CDR3 sequences, more than 7% seen once. This specimen consisted of PBMCs from the stem cell graft donor, obtained from the stem cell graft. The TCR was taken from a human donor who donated a stem cell graft to a child with congenital amegakaryocytic thrombocytopenia. This chain joins TRBV20-1 and TRBJ1-1; D gene ambiguous. The CDR3: CSARDLAQRNTEAFF. The CDR3 nucleotides are TGCAGTGCTAGAGATTTAGCACAGAGGAACACTGAAGCTTTCTTT.